These 27 T cell receptor beta chains were sequenced from one sample in a study of neoadjuvant nivolumab and ipilimumab in lung cancer. TCRdb's table, derived via immunoSEQ multiplex PCR, lists solely in-frame clones and lacks some. The repertoire holds under 35,000 clones, about nine tenths seen once, with about 4.9% in the top ten. The sample here was peripheral blood, taken after neoadjuvant nivolumab, alone or with ipilimumab, at or shortly before surgery. These receptors were collected from an adult with non-small cell lung cancer.

This clone has a handful of counts. The rearrangement links TRBV29-1 to TRBJ2-3; 9 positions match TRBD2. The length of the CDR3 is 14 residues. Germline V lookup: CDR1 SQVTM, CDR2 ANQGSEA. J lost 4 bases, V lost 1 base, and 3 bases had no gene match. The CDR3 reads CSVEGLAAPDTQYF. The CDR3 nucleotides read TGCAGCGTTGAAGGACTAGCGGCCCCAGATACGCAGTATTTT.

The V gene is TRBV5-1, the J gene TRBJ2-5; tentative D call: TRBD1 (6 bases). Germline values: CDR1 SGHRS, CDR2 YFSETQ. This CDR3 is built from 15 residues. Trimming left V 4 bases short and J 5 bases short, with 18 bases between. CDR3 sequence (DNA): TGCGCCAGCAGCCGGACACAGGGTTTAGAGGAGACCCAGTACTTC. It yields the protein CASSRTQGLEETQYF.

This chain uses TRBV11-2 with TRBJ2-5; tentatively, D is TRBD2 (7 bases). Germline V gives CDR1 SGHAT, CDR2 FQNNGV. Deletions cut 0 bases from V and 5 bases from J, with 19 bases between. The CDR3 runs 17 residues. CDR3 coding DNA: TGTGCCAGCAGCTTAGATCCGGTAGGGGGGGGATTGGAGACCCAGTACTTC. Residues: CASSLDPVGGGLETQYF.

The chain joins TRBV6-5 to TRBJ2-1, with no clear D. V gave up 8 bases and J gave up 0 bases, with 14 bases separating them. This CDR3 spans 15 amino acids. The germline V gene encodes CDR1 MNHEY and CDR2 SVGAGI. CDR3 DNA: TGTGCCAGCGCCCCCACTTTCCTCTCCTACAATGAGCAGTTCTTC. It is translated as CASAPTFLSYNEQFF.

The chain uses TRBV7-9 and TRBJ2-1; perhaps D is TRBD1 or TRBD2 (5 bases each). Germline V CDR1 and CDR2: SEHNR, FQNEAQ (reference sequence). The CDR3 sequence is 14 residues long. V gave up 8 bases and J gave up 5 bases, with 16 bases separating them. The CDR3 reads CASEGRVSNNEQFF. The CDR3 DNA reads as TGTGCCAGCGAGGGCAGGGTAAGCAACAATGAGCAGTTCTTC.

This sequence joins TRBV5-8 and TRBJ2-7, with D perhaps matching TRBD1 (5 bases). Germline-derived CDR1 and CDR2 are SGHTS and YDEGEE. This CDR3 has 15 residues. Trimming left V 5 bases short and J 0 bases short, with 15 bases between. CDR3 nucleotides: TGTGCCAGCAGTTCAGGGATGGCCCGCTCCTACGAGCAGTACTTC. Its protein product is CASSSGMARSYEQYF.

This rearrangement joins TRBV6-5 to TRBJ2-5; D uncertain. The length of the CDR3 is 15 residues. The V gene's germline CDR1 is MNHEY and CDR2 SVGAGI. Deletions cut 0 bases from V and 3 bases from J, with 11 bases between. CDR3 bases: TGTGCCAGCAGTTACTCGGTTTCTCCTAAAGAGACCCAGTACTTC. Translated, it gives CASSYSVSPKETQYF.

The V call is TRBV11-2, the J call TRBJ2-3; 9 bases agree with TRBD2. Germline CDR1 and CDR2: SGHAT and FQNNGV. This CDR3 contains 16 residues. Trimming cost V 5 bases and J 9 bases; bases outside gene matches: 15. The CDR3 protein is CASSLHPGGGALTQYF. The CDR3 bases are TGTGCCAGCAGCCTCCACCCGGGCGGGGGGGCTCTCACGCAGTATTTT.

The rearrangement links TRBV9 to TRBJ2-1; 11 bases fit TRBD2. CDR1 is SGDLS, CDR2 YYNGEE, per germline. V trimming: 0 bases; J trimming: 15 bases; junction bases outside the gene matches: 8. The CDR3 loop spans 14 amino acids. CDR3 in DNA: TGTGCCAGCAGCGTAGAACTAGCGGGGGCCAGGGTGTTCTTC. Translating gives CASSVELAGARVFF.

V usage is TRBV15 and J usage is TRBJ1-6; D call uncertain. The CDR3 covers 15 residues. Germline V gene data show CDR1 as LNHNV and CDR2 as YYDKDF (reference sequence). Trimming took 0 bases from V and 6 from J, leaving 9 bases between them. CDR3 sequence (DNA): TGTGCCACCAGCAGAGACTACTGGTCTAATTCACCCCTCCACTTT. This translates into CATSRDYWSNSPLHF.

The chain is built from TRBV5-6 and TRBJ2-6; TRBD1 aligns across 11 bases. The trim removed 4 bases at V and 3 bases at J, leaving 9 bases unmatched. The V gene's germline CDR1 is SGHDT and CDR2 YYEEEE. The CDR3 covers 18 residues. CDR3 sequence reads: CASSLWGQGVGGANVLTF. CDR3 nucleotides: TGTGCCAGCAGCCTCTGGGGACAGGGGGTCGGTGGGGCCAACGTCCTGACTTTC.

The chain joins TRBV5-1 to TRBJ2-7, with a weak D call TRBD1 (6 bases). The length of the CDR3 is 14 residues. The germline CDR1 and CDR2 sequences are SGHRS and YFSETQ. With 4 bases removed from V and 2 bases from J, the gap between germline ends came to 13 bases. The CDR3 reads CASSPGAEAYEQYF. The CDR3 DNA reads as TGCGCCAGCAGCCCAGGGGCAGAAGCCTACGAGCAGTACTTC.

The rearrangement links TRBV2 to TRBJ2-5; D is uncertain. The CDR3 has 14 residues. Per the germline V gene, CDR1 is SNHLY and CDR2 is FYNNEI. Trimming stripped 6 bases from V and 1 base from J, with 12 bases between. CDR3 region: CASRLTAFQETQYF. As DNA, the CDR3 is TGTGCCAGCAGACTAACAGCCTTCCAAGAGACCCAGTACTTC.

The V and J genes are TRBV6-5 and TRBJ2-3; possibly TRBD1 for D (6 bases). CDR1 MNHEY and CDR2 SVGAGI come from the germline V gene. The CDR3 consists of 16 residues. V was trimmed by 2 bases and J by 3 bases, leaving 15 bases between them. In nucleotides, the CDR3 is TGTGCCAGCAGTTACCGAAGAGGGCAGGGGACAGATACGCAGTATTTT. Translating gives CASSYRRGQGTDTQYF.

The chain recombines TRBV5-1 with TRBJ2-1; D is unclear. With 0 bases removed from V and 7 bases from J, the gap between germline ends came to 11 bases. CDR1 and CDR2 (germline): SGHRS, YFSETQ. This CDR3 is 14 amino acids long. CDR3 in amino acids: CASSLVLDPNEQFF. CDR3 coding DNA: TGCGCCAGCAGCTTGGTTCTAGACCCTAATGAGCAGTTCTTC.

The chain links TRBV4-1 to TRBJ2-1; D may be TRBD1 or TRBD2 (5 bases each). This CDR3 is 17 amino acids long. Germline V CDR1 and CDR2: MGHRA, YSYEKL. Deletions cut 1 base from V and 0 bases from J, with 13 bases between. This CDR3 reads CASSQGAGTVSYNEQFF. In DNA, the CDR3 is TGCGCCAGCAGCCAAGGCGCAGGGACGGTCTCCTACAATGAGCAGTTCTTC.

This clone was recorded only once. The rearrangement uses TRBV5-8 and TRBJ2-7, with 9 bases aligning to TRBD1. CDR1 is SGHTS and CDR2 is YDEGEE in the germline V gene. The junction had 6 bases not matched to a gene; V was cut back by 0 bases and J by 2 bases. The CDR3 has 16 amino acids. The DNA of the CDR3 is TGTGCCAGCAGCTTGGGACAGGGGGTGATTGCCTACGAGCAGTACTTC. This gives the protein CASSLGQGVIAYEQYF.

The chain carries TRBV4-1 and TRBJ2-5; possibly TRBD2 for D (7 bases). There are 16 residues in the CDR3. The V gene lost 0 bases and the J gene lost 7 bases, with 18 bases spanning the gap. The germline V gene encodes CDR1 MGHRA and CDR2 YSYEKL. The CDR3 DNA reads TGCGCCAGCAGCCAAGATCAGGCGGGGGCCCCTGGGACCCAGTACTTC. Translation gives CASSQDQAGAPGTQYF.

CDR3 loop: CASSPRPRELMFF. As DNA, the CDR3 is TGTGCCAGCTCACCAAGGCCGCGGGAGTTAATGTTTTTT. The chain recombines TRBV18 with TRBJ1-4; D uncertain. CDR1 and CDR2 from the germline V gene are KGHSH and LQKENI. Trimming pared 2 bases from V and 15 bases from J, leaving 16 bases between. This CDR3 is built from 13 residues.

V is TRBV5-4 and J is TRBJ1-1, with a possible D match to TRBD1 (5 bases). Germline CDR1 and CDR2: SGHNT and YYREEE (reference sequence). With 4 bases removed from V and 4 bases from J, the gap between germline ends came to 17 bases. This CDR3 spans 15 amino acids. CDR3 nucleotides: TGTGCCAGCAGCACCAACAAGTGGCAGGGCACTGAAGCTTTCTTT. Its protein product is CASSTNKWQGTEAFF.

The chain has TRBV6-5 and TRBJ2-2; 12 bases are a match to TRBD1. V lost 4 bases, J lost 4 bases, and 4 bases stayed unmatched. The CDR3 is 16 residues long. Germline lookup yields CDR1 MNHEY and CDR2 SVGAGI. The chain's CDR3 is CASSFRDRGRTGELFF. As DNA, the CDR3 is TGTGCCAGCAGTTTCCGGGACAGGGGGCGCACCGGGGAGCTGTTTTTT.

This clone was observed once. The chain links TRBV6-5 to TRBJ1-5; D unclear. Germline values: CDR1 MNHEY, CDR2 SVGAGI. The length of the CDR3 is 15 residues. V was cut by 4 bases and J by 4 bases, with 14 bases left in between. The CDR3 region has the DNA TGTGCCAGCAGTTCCGAGGCAGGAGGTAATCAGCCCCAGCATTTT. Protein: CASSSEAGGNQPQHF.

The V gene is TRBV25-1, the J gene TRBJ2-7, with 7 bases that match TRBD1. There are 14 residues in the CDR3. The germline V gene has CDR1 MGHDK and CDR2 SYGVNS. V lost 5 bases to trimming and J lost 2 bases; unmatched junction nucleotides: 6. The CDR3 bases are TGTGCCAGCAGTAGTGGACAGGCGGCCTACGAGCAGTACTTC. Translating gives CASSSGQAAYEQYF.

This rearrangement joins TRBV7-9 to TRBJ2-1; TRBD2 aligns across 8 bases. The germline CDR1 and CDR2 sequences are SEHNR and FQNEAQ (reference sequence). V trimming: 1 base; J trimming: 6 bases; junction bases outside the gene matches: 5. The CDR3 length is 15 residues. CDR3 in amino acids: CASSLVRGGGNEQFF. CDR3 DNA: TGTGCCAGCAGCTTAGTACGGGGGGGTGGCAATGAGCAGTTCTTC.

The chain combines TRBV11-3 with TRBJ2-2, with D uncertain. The CDR3 runs to 11 residues. Germline V gives CDR1 SGHNT, CDR2 YENEEA. Trimming stripped 2 bases from V and 6 bases from J, with 1 base between. CDR3 protein: CASSLSGELFF. Written as DNA, the CDR3 is TGTGCCAGCAGCTTATCCGGGGAGCTGTTTTTT.

The gene calls are TRBV7-3 and TRBJ2-1; D ambiguous. With 4 bases removed from V and 8 bases from J, the gap between germline ends came to 9 bases. CDR1 and CDR2 (germline): SGHTA, FQGTGA. This CDR3 is built from 12 residues. In DNA, the CDR3 is TGTGCCAGCAGCTCCTCTGAGTATGAGCAGTTCTTC. Protein: CASSSSEYEQFF.

The chain joins TRBV6-1 to TRBJ2-7; D perhaps matches TRBD1 (5 bases). Germline V gene lookup returns CDR1 MNHNS and CDR2 SASEGT. The CDR3 is 15 residues long. Trimming pared 1 base from V and 2 bases from J, leaving 12 bases between. The DNA of the CDR3 is TGTGCCAGCAGTGAAGTAATAGGGGTCCCCTACGAGCAGTACTTC. It yields the protein CASSEVIGVPYEQYF.